These 27 T cell receptor beta chains were sequenced from one sample in a study of cytomegalovirus exposure and HLA in healthy donors. The PCR had 60 Vbeta and 13 Jbeta primers. The repertoire was sequenced with immunoSEQ multiplex PCR; TCRdb's copy has only in-frame clones and lacks some. The sample has around 180,000 clones; approximately 84% are singletons. Specimen: PBMCs. The receptors originated from a girl aged 5-17 years in good health and CMV-seropositive.

The rearrangement links TRBV19 to TRBJ1-2; D uncertain. The V end was cut by 6 bases, the J end by 5 bases, with 10 bases between. Germline CDR1 reads LNHDA; CDR2 reads SQIVND (reference sequence). The CDR3 loop spans 12 amino acids. This CDR3 reads CASRRNEYGYTF. DNA of the CDR3: TGTGCCAGTAGGAGGAATGAGTATGGCTACACCTTC.

The chain's CDR3 is CASSFIDRLYTEAFF. CDR3 DNA sequence: TGTGCCAGCAGCTTTATAGACAGGTTGTACACTGAAGCTTTCTTT. The V and J genes are TRBV13 and TRBJ1-1; tentative D call: TRBD1 (6 bases). V was pared by 3 bases and J by 3 bases, with 14 bases between. Germline-derived CDR1 and CDR2 are PRHDT and FYEKMQ (reference sequence). The CDR3 runs to 15 residues.

The table lists this clone with a few counts. The chain uses TRBV2 and TRBJ2-1; 8 bases agree with TRBD2. This CDR3 has 14 amino acids. The V gene's germline CDR1 is SNHLY and CDR2 FYNNEI. With 6 bases clipped from V and 2 bases from J, the junction kept 3 bases outside the gene matches. The CDR3, as DNA: TGTGCCAGCAGGCGCGGGGGGACCTACAATGAGCAGTTCTTC. The encoded protein is CASRRGGTYNEQFF.

This clone was detected once. The chain is built from TRBV7-2 and TRBJ2-1, with 8 bases that match TRBD2. Germline CDR1 and CDR2: SGHTA and FQGNSA. This CDR3 region has 17 residues. The trim removed 3 bases at V and 0 bases at J, leaving 7 bases unmatched. This chain's CDR3 is CASSLASGLSSYNEQFF. CDR3 DNA sequence: TGTGCCAGCAGCTTGGCTAGCGGGTTGAGCTCCTACAATGAGCAGTTCTTC. The variable domain in full, completed from reference TRBV7-2 and TRBJ2-1, reads GAGVSQSPSNKVTEKGKDVELRCDPISGHTALYWYRQSLGQGLEFLIYFQGNSAPDKSGLPSDRFSAERTGGSVSTLTIQRTQQEDSAVYLCASSLASGLSSYNEQFFGPGTRLTVL.

The count of this clone is one. This rearrangement joins TRBV7-3 to TRBJ2-5; 11 bases agree with TRBD2. After removal of 1 base from V and 5 bases from J, the junction contained 3 bases not matched to a gene. Germline CDR1 SGHTA, CDR2 FQGTGA. The CDR3 has 15 amino acids. Written as DNA, the CDR3 is TGTGCCAGCAGCTTAAGTTCTAGCGGGGGGGAGACCCAGTACTTC. It specifies CASSLSSSGGETQYF.

The V and J genes are TRBV5-6 and TRBJ2-5, with 7 bases identical to TRBD1. This CDR3 comprises 15 residues. The V and J ends lost 7 bases and 0 bases, in that order; junction bases with no gene match: 9. Germline V lookup: CDR1 SGHDT, CDR2 YYEEEE. The CDR3 here is CASLRQGGYQETQYF. CDR3 nucleotide sequence: TGTGCCAGCTTGCGACAGGGTGGGTACCAAGAGACCCAGTACTTC. The full variable domain, completed using reference TRBV5-6 and TRBJ2-5, is DAGVTQSPTHLIKTRGQQVTLRCSPKSGHDTVSWYQQALGQGPQFIFQYYEEEERQRGNFPDRFSGHQFPNYSSELNVNALLLGDSALYLCASLRQGGYQETQYFGPGTRLLVL.

The chain has TRBV5-4 and TRBJ1-6, with 8 bases that match TRBD1. After removal of 3 bases from V and 3 bases from J, the junction contained 5 bases not matched to a gene. The CDR3 is 16 amino acids. CDR1 and CDR2 (germline): SGHNT, YYREEE (reference sequence). CDR3: CASSSQGGIYNSPLHF. CDR3 coding DNA: TGTGCCAGCAGCTCACAGGGGGGGATCTATAATTCACCCCTCCACTTT. Full variable domain (missing parts from reference TRBV5-4 and TRBJ1-6): ETGVTQSPTHLIKTRGQQVTLRCSSQSGHNTVSWYQQALGQGPQFIFQYYREEENGRGNFPPRFSGLQFPNYSSELNVNALELDDSALYLCASSSQGGIYNSPLHFGNGTRLTVT.

The chain links TRBV7-9 to TRBJ1-2; D is unclear. The germline CDR1 and CDR2 sequences are SEHNR and FQNEAQ (reference sequence). Deletions cut 5 bases from V and 7 bases from J, with 20 bases between. This CDR3 contains 15 residues. The CDR3 nucleotides are TGTGCCAGCAGCCCCGGGTGGCGGTCCTCGGGTGGCTACACCTTC. Translated, it gives CASSPGWRSSGGYTF.

This clone showed up just a few times. The V gene is TRBV11-2, the J gene TRBJ1-1, with D perhaps TRBD1 (5 bases). Trimming removed 1 base at V and 6 bases at J, with 9 bases between. Germline CDR1 is SGHAT and CDR2 is FQNNGV. This CDR3 is 13 amino acids long. CDR3 bases: TGTGCCAGCAGCTTAGTGGGGGGGGCTGAAGCTTTCTTT. Encoded protein: CASSLVGGAEAFF.

The rearrangement joins TRBV9 to TRBJ1-1; D perhaps matches TRBD1 (5 bases). Germline V gives CDR1 SGDLS, CDR2 YYNGEE. Trimming stripped 0 bases from V and 1 base from J, with 7 bases between. This CDR3 region has 14 residues. CDR3 in amino acids: CASSVVQGNTEAFF. The DNA of the CDR3 is TGTGCCAGCAGCGTAGTTCAGGGGAACACTGAAGCTTTCTTT.

The rearrangement links TRBV30 to TRBJ1-2; the D gene is possibly TRBD1 (6 bases). This CDR3 has 15 amino acids. With 7 bases removed from V and 2 bases from J, the gap between germline ends came to 20 bases. The germline V gene has CDR1 GTSNPN and CDR2 SVGIG (reference sequence). This chain's CDR3 is CASGWMGAVNYGYTF. The CDR3 DNA follows: TGTGCCTCGGGATGGATGGGGGCAGTCAACTATGGCTACACCTTC.

The J gene is TRBJ1-3, the V gene TRBV2; D not resolved. The V gene's germline CDR1 is SNHLY and CDR2 FYNNEI. V was trimmed by 7 bases and J by 0 bases, leaving 10 bases between them. This CDR3 comprises 14 residues. The CDR3 DNA reads as TGTGCCAGCACAGGCCTACCCTCTGGAAACACCATATATTTT. Amino acids: CASTGLPSGNTIYF.

This sequence joins TRBV19 and TRBJ1-2; possibly TRBD1 for D (5 bases). Trimming left V 3 bases short and J 3 bases short, with 17 bases between. Germline-derived CDR1 and CDR2 are LNHDA and SQIVND (reference sequence). This CDR3 contains 16 residues. CDR3 nucleotides: TGTGCCAGTAGTATGGCGTCTGGGGCTTACTACTATGGCTACACCTTC. It encodes CASSMASGAYYYGYTF.

The rearrangement uses TRBV5-4 and TRBJ1-2; weak D call: TRBD1 (6 bases). CDR1 SGHNT and CDR2 YYREEE come from the germline V gene (reference sequence). The CDR3 has 20 amino acids. V gave up 1 base and J gave up 6 bases, with 31 bases separating them. CDR3 nucleotides: TGTGCCAGCAGCTTGTTAGGGGGGGGGCGCGACTTGCACTATCCCCATGGCTACACCTTC. Its translation: CASSLLGGGRDLHYPHGYTF.

This clone is a singleton in its sample. CDR3 in amino acids: CASRNDFFLGTDTQYF. CDR3 DNA sequence: TGTGCCAGTAGGAACGACTTCTTCCTTGGCACAGATACGCAGTATTTT. The chain has TRBV19 and TRBJ2-3, with D uncertain. Trimming removed 6 bases at V and 1 base at J, with 17 bases between. This CDR3 contains 16 residues. In germline, CDR1 is LNHDA, CDR2 SQIVND (reference sequence).

The rearrangement links TRBV4-1 to TRBJ1-1; 8 nucleotides match TRBD1. The germline CDR1 and CDR2 sequences are MGHRA and YSYEKL. Trimming took 0 bases from V and 1 from J; bases not matched to a gene: 4. The CDR3 length is 16 residues. The CDR3 DNA is TGCGCCAGCAGCCAAGAGGACAGGGTGACGAACACTGAAGCTTTCTTT. Translated, it gives CASSQEDRVTNTEAFF.

This clone was seen a handful of times. The rearrangement joins TRBV19 to TRBJ1-2; D possibly corresponds to TRBD1 (5 bases). This CDR3 has 15 residues. From germline, CDR1 is LNHDA and CDR2 SQIVND (reference sequence). V was pared by 7 bases and J by 4 bases, with 19 bases between. CDR3 residues: CASTGGPRGGYGYTF. The CDR3 DNA reads as TGTGCCAGTACCGGGGGACCGCGGGGGGGCTATGGCTACACCTTC.

This chain's CDR3 is CASSLWDRNYEQYF. The CDR3 coding sequence is TGTGCCAGCAGCTTGTGGGACAGAAACTACGAGCAGTACTTC. The genes are TRBV5-4 and TRBJ2-7; 7 bases match TRBD1. Germline V lookup: CDR1 SGHNT, CDR2 YYREEE (reference sequence). V shed 1 base and J 3 bases; nucleotides not matched to a gene: 4. The CDR3 extends over 14 amino acids.

V and J are TRBV10-3 and TRBJ2-7; tentatively, D is TRBD2 (6 bases). Between the trimmed V and J ends, which lost 6 bases and 0 bases, there was a span of 9 bases. This CDR3 spans 13 amino acids. The germline V gene has CDR1 ENHRY and CDR2 SYGVKD. CDR3 sequence (DNA): TGTGCCATCAGGCTAGCGTACTCCTACGAGCAGTACTTC. Translated, it gives CAIRLAYSYEQYF.

V and J are TRBV7-9 and TRBJ1-2, with 8 positions matching TRBD1. The V gene's germline CDR1 is SEHNR and CDR2 FQNEAQ (reference sequence). J was trimmed by 4 bases and V by 10 bases; bases with no gene match: 11. The CDR3 extends over 14 amino acids. CDR3 in amino acids: CATEGDRLAYGYTF. In DNA form, the CDR3 reads TGTGCCACCGAGGGGGACAGGCTAGCCTATGGCTACACCTTC.

This clone came up once. The rearrangement links TRBV4-1 to TRBJ2-5, with 10 positions matching TRBD2. The DNA end is more similar to TRBJ2-7, so the J call may be wrong. This CDR3 is built from 16 residues. The V gene's germline CDR1 is MGHRA and CDR2 YSYEKL. The CDR3 sequence: CASSREAGGVSYEQYF. The CDR3 DNA reads TGCGCCAGCAGCCGGGAAGCGGGGGGGGTCTCCTACGAGCAGTACTTC.

This clone appeared a few times. The rearrangement links TRBV9 to TRBJ1-2; D is unclear. V dropped 4 bases and J dropped 0 bases, with 4 bases sitting between them. From germline, CDR1 is SGDLS and CDR2 YYNGEE. The CDR3 has 12 residues. The CDR3 DNA reads TGTGCCAGCAGCACACCTAACTATGGCTACACCTTC. As protein: CASSTPNYGYTF. The full variable domain, completed using reference TRBV9 and TRBJ1-2, is DSGVTQTPKHLITATGQRVTLRCSPRSGDLSVYWYQQSLDQGLQFLIQYYNGEERAKGNILERFSAQQFPDLHSELNLSSLELGDSALYFCASSTPNYGYTFGSGTRLTVV.

The gene calls are TRBV7-2 and TRBJ2-7; no clear D. Germline loops: CDR1 SGHTA, CDR2 FQGNSA. The length of the CDR3 is 12 residues. V lost 5 bases, J lost 0 bases, and 5 bases lay in between. The CDR3 DNA follows: TGTGCCAGCAGCCGTAGCTCCTACGAGCAGTACTTC. This gives the protein CASSRSSYEQYF.

This chain links TRBV5-1 with TRBJ2-5, with 16 bases matching TRBD2. V trimming: 4 bases; J trimming: 5 bases; junction bases outside the gene matches: 8. This CDR3 spans 17 amino acids. Germline loops: CDR1 SGHRS, CDR2 YFSETQ. The DNA for the CDR3 is TGCGCCAGCAGCCAAGGGACTAGCGGGGGGGCGCGGGAGACCCAGTACTTC. It codes for CASSQGTSGGARETQYF. The full variable domain, with the rest looked up from reference TRBV5-1 and TRBJ2-5, is KAGVTQTPRYLIKTRGQQVTLSCSPISGHRSVSWYQQTPGQGLQFLFEYFSETQRNKGNFPGRFSGRQFSNSRSEMNVSTLELGDSALYLCASSQGTSGGARETQYFGPGTRLLVL.

The chain joins TRBV6-1 to TRBJ2-7; possibly TRBD2 for D (7 bases). The germline V gene has CDR1 MNHNS and CDR2 SASEGT. V lost 7 bases, J lost 1 base, and 17 bases lay in between. The CDR3 extends over 15 amino acids. CDR3 region: CASIFQGGGSYEQYF. In DNA form, the CDR3 reads TGTGCCAGCATTTTCCAAGGGGGAGGGTCCTACGAGCAGTACTTC.

The chain employs TRBV5-1 and TRBJ2-5; a possible D gene is TRBD1 (5 bases). Trimming left V 5 bases short and J 2 bases short, with 10 bases between. This CDR3 is 13 amino acids long. Germline-derived CDR1 and CDR2 are SGHRS and YFSETQ. CDR3 DNA: TGCGCCAGCAGAACAGGTGGGCAAGAGACCCAGTACTTC. Protein: CASRTGGQETQYF.

The rearrangement joins TRBV7-2 to TRBJ2-7; D is unclear. V gave up 1 base and J gave up 4 bases, with 11 bases separating them. The CDR3 extends over 14 amino acids. In germline, CDR1 is SGHTA, CDR2 FQGNSA. The CDR3 protein is CASSLDVRLYEQYF. For the CDR3, the DNA is TGTGCCAGCAGCTTAGATGTCAGGCTTTACGAGCAGTACTTC. The variable domain in full, completed from reference TRBV7-2 and TRBJ2-7, reads GAGVSQSPSNKVTEKGKDVELRCDPISGHTALYWYRQSLGQGLEFLIYFQGNSAPDKSGLPSDRFSAERTGGSVSTLTIQRTQQEDSAVYLCASSLDVRLYEQYFGPGTRLTVT.